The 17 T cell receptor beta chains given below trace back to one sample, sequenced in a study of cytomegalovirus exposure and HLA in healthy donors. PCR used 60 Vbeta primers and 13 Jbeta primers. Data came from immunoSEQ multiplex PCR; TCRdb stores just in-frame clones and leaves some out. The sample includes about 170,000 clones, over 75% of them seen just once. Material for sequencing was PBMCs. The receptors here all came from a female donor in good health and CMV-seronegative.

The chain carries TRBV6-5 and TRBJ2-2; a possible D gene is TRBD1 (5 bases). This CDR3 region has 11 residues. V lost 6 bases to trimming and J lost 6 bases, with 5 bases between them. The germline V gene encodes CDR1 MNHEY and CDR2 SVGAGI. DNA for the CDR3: TGTGCCAGCAGGGGGCCCGGGGAGCTGTTTTTT. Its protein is CASRGPGELFF.

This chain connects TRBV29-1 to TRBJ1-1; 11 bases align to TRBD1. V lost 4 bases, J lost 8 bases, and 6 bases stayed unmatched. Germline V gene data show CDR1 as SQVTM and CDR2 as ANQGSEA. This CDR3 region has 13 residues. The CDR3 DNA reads TGCAGCGTTGCGAGGGACAGGGGGTTCGAAGCTTTCTTT. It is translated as CSVARDRGFEAFF.

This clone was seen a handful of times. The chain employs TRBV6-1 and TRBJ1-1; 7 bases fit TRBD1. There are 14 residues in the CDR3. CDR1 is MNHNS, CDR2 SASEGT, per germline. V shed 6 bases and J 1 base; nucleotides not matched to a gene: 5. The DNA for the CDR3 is TGTGCCAGCAGCCTCACAGGGGCGAACACTGAAGCTTTCTTT. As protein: CASSLTGANTEAFF.

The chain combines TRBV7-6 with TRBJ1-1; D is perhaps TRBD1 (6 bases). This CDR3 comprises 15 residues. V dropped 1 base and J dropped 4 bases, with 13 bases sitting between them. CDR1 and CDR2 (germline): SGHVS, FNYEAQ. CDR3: CASSLGGGAGTEAFF. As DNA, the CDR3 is TGTGCCAGCAGCTTAGGCGGGGGCGCGGGCACTGAAGCTTTCTTT.

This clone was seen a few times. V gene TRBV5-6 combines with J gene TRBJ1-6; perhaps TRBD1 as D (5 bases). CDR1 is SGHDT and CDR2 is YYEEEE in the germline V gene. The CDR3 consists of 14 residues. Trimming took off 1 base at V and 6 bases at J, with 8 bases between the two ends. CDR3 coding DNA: TGTGCCAGCAGCTTGTACAGGCTTAATTCACCCCTCCACTTT. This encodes CASSLYRLNSPLHF.

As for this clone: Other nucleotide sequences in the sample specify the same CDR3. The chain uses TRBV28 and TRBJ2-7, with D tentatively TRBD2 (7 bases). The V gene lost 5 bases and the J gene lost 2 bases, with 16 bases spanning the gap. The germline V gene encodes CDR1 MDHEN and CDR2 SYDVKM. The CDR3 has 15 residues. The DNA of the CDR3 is TGTGCCAGCAGTCCCACGGGGGGCCCCACCTACGAGCAGTACTTC. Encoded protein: CASSPTGGPTYEQYF.

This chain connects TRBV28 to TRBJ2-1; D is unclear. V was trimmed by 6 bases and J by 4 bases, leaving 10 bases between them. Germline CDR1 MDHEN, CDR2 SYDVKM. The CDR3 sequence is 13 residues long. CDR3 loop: CASRTGQYNEQFF. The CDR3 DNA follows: TGTGCCAGCAGAACGGGTCAGTACAATGAGCAGTTCTTC.

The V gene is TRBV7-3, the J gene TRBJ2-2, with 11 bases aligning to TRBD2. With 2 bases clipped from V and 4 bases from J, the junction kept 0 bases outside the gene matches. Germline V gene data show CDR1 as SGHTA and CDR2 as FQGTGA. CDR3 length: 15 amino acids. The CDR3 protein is CASSLLAGGTGELFF. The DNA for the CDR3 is TGTGCCAGCAGCTTACTAGCGGGAGGCACCGGGGAGCTGTTTTTT.

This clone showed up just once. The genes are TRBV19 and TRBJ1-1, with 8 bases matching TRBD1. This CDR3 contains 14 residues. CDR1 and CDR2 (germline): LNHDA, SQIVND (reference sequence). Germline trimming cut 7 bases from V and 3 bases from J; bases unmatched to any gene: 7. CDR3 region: CASTDGQGYTEAFF. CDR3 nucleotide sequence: TGTGCCAGTACCGATGGACAGGGTTACACTGAAGCTTTCTTT.

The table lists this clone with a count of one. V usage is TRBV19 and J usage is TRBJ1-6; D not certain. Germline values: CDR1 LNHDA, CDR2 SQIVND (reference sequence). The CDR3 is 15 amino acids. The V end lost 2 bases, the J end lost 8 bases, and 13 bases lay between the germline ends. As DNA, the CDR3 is TGTGCCAGTAGTATAAAACTAACCCTGGATTCACCCCTCCACTTT. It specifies CASSIKLTLDSPLHF.

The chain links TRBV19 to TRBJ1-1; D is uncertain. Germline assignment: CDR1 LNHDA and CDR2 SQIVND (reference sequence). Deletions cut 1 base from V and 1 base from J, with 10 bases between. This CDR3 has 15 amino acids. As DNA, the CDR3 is TGTGCCAGTAGTATAGTCGGGGTAACGAACACTGAAGCTTTCTTT. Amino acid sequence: CASSIVGVTNTEAFF.

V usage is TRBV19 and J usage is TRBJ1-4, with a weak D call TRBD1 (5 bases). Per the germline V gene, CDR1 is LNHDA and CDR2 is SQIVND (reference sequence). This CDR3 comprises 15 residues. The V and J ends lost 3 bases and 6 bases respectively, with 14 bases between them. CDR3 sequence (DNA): TGTGCCAGTAGTATTAGAGGGAGGGGTCATGAAAAACTGTTTTTT. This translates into CASSIRGRGHEKLFF.

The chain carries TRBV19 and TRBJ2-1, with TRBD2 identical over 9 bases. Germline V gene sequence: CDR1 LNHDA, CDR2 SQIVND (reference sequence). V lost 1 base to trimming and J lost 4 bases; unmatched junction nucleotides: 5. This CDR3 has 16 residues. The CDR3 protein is CASSIAPSGAYNEQFF. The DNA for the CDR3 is TGTGCCAGTAGTATAGCCCCTAGCGGGGCTTACAATGAGCAGTTCTTC.

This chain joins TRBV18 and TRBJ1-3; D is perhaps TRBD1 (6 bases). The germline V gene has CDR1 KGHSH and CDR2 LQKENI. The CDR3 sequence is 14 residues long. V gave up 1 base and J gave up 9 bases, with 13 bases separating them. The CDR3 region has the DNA TGTGCCAGCTCACCACAAACAGGGATTTCCACCATATATTTT. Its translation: CASSPQTGISTIYF.

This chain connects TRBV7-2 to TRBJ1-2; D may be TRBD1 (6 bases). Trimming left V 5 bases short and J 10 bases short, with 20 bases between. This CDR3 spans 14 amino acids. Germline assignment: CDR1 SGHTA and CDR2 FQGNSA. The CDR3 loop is CASSPQGGGNVYTF. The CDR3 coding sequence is TGTGCCAGCAGCCCACAAGGGGGGGGGAACGTCTACACCTTC.

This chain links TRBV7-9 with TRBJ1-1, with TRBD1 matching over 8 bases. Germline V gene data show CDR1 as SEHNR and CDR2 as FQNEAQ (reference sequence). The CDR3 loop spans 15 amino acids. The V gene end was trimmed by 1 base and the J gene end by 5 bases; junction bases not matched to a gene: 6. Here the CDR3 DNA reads TGTGCCAGCAGCTTAGGCGGACAGGGCGGTACTGAAGCTTTCTTT. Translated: CASSLGGQGGTEAFF.

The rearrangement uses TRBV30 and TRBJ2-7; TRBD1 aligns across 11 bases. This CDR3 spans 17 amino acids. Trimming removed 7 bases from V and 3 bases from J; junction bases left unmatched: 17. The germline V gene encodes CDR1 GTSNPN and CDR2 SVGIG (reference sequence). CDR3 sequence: CALGGGQGAGGGYEQYF. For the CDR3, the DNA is TGTGCCTTAGGCGGCGGACAGGGGGCGGGAGGGGGCTACGAGCAGTACTTC.